One sample yielded the 18 T cell receptor beta chains listed below, sequenced in a study of blood T cell repertoires in COVID-19. Using immunoSEQ multiplex PCR, the repertoire was profiled, and TCRdb retains in-frame clones only, with some absent. The table has over 200,000 clones, 87% seen once. The sample taken for sequencing was PBMCs or T cells enriched from blood (not recorded which). These receptor sequences come from a man aged 30-40 years who had recovered from COVID-19.

CDR3 sequence (DNA): TGTGCCAGCAGCCCCCGAGCGGTCAATCAGCCCCAGCATTTT. Translated, it gives CASSPRAVNQPQHF. This chain joins TRBV9 and TRBJ1-5; D gene uncertain. The V gene lost 4 bases and the J gene lost 3 bases, with 11 bases spanning the gap. Germline assignment: CDR1 SGDLS and CDR2 YYNGEE. The CDR3 spans 14 residues.

V usage is TRBV19 and J usage is TRBJ2-3, with 7 bases aligning to TRBD2. This CDR3 is 15 amino acids long. V lost 6 bases and J lost 2; bases outside the gene matches: 8. Germline V lookup: CDR1 LNHDA, CDR2 SQIVND (reference sequence). CDR3 DNA sequence: TGTGCCAGTAGGAAAATAGCGGGCATCACAGATACGCAGTATTTT. Protein product: CASRKIAGITDTQYF.

The CDR3 loop is CASKRDPNTEAFF. CDR3 DNA sequence: TGTGCCAGTAAGAGGGATCCCAACACTGAAGCTTTCTTT. The chain combines TRBV19 with TRBJ1-1; D ambiguous. Trimming stripped 7 bases from V and 2 bases from J, with 11 bases between. This CDR3 region has 13 residues. The V gene's germline CDR1 is LNHDA and CDR2 SQIVND (reference sequence).

V and J are TRBV10-3 and TRBJ1-2, with a weak D call TRBD1 (6 bases). The CDR3 loop spans 14 amino acids. Germline CDR1 ENHRY, CDR2 SYGVKD. V was cut by 7 bases and J by 0 bases, with 12 bases left in between. CDR3 residues: CAINQGTTNYGYTF. The DNA for the CDR3 is TGTGCCATCAACCAGGGGACTACTAACTATGGCTACACCTTC.

The chain uses TRBV7-3 and TRBJ1-2, with D possibly TRBD1 on 6 matching bases. The CDR3 covers 14 residues. Per the germline V gene, CDR1 is SGHTA and CDR2 is FQGTGA. V was pared by 1 base and J by 4 bases, with 10 bases between. The CDR3 sequence is CASSLSPRGYGYTF. CDR3 bases: TGTGCCAGCAGCTTAAGCCCCAGGGGCTATGGCTACACCTTC.

The rearrangement joins TRBV7-9 to TRBJ2-5; D is ambiguous. Trimming removed 1 base from V and 5 bases from J, with 5 bases in between. Germline V gene data show CDR1 as SEHNR and CDR2 as FQNEAQ (reference sequence). The CDR3 loop spans 12 amino acids. In DNA form, the CDR3 reads TGTGCCAGCAGCTTAGTTTATGAGACCCAGTACTTC. This sequence encodes CASSLVYETQYF.

The chain has TRBV6-1 and TRBJ2-1; 9 bases line up with TRBD2. CDR1 and CDR2 (germline): MNHNS, SASEGT. V was pared by 4 bases and J by 10 bases, with 14 bases of the junction left unmatched. The CDR3 length is 16 residues. The CDR3 sequence is CASSARLADGIQEQFF. Written as DNA, the CDR3 is TGTGCCAGCAGTGCCCGACTAGCGGACGGGATACAGGAGCAGTTCTTC.

The V call is TRBV27, the J call TRBJ2-5; the match to TRBD1 covers 9 bases. CDR1 and CDR2 from the germline V gene are MNHEY and SMNVEV (reference sequence). Trimming removed 8 bases from V and 2 bases from J; junction bases left unmatched: 9. This CDR3 is built from 15 residues. The CDR3 is CASHDTGQGQETQYF. The CDR3 bases are TGTGCCAGCCATGATACCGGACAGGGGCAAGAGACCCAGTACTTC.

The CDR3, as DNA: TGTGCCAGCAGAGACACAGGGGGAGATACGCAGTATTTT. Amino acid sequence: CASRDTGGDTQYF. This sequence joins TRBV6-5 and TRBJ2-3; 8 bases are a match to TRBD1. The CDR3 consists of 13 residues. The V gene end was trimmed by 6 bases and the J gene end by 5 bases; junction bases not matched to a gene: 4. CDR1 is MNHEY and CDR2 is SVGAGI in the germline V gene.

This chain links TRBV18 with TRBJ1-1; TRBD1 agrees at 9 bases. Germline V gene lookup returns CDR1 KGHSH and CDR2 LQKENI. CDR3 length: 16 residues. Trimming took 0 bases from V and 1 from J; bases not matched to a gene: 3. This chain's CDR3 is CASSPPGQGSNTEAFF. The CDR3 nucleotides are TGTGCCAGCTCACCACCGGGACAGGGTTCGAACACTGAAGCTTTCTTT.

The CDR3 loop is CASSPRDQPQHF. The CDR3 DNA sequence: TGTGCCAGCAGCCCGAGGGATCAGCCCCAGCATTTT. The V and J genes are TRBV5-5 and TRBJ1-5; D uncertain. Germline V lookup: CDR1 SGHKS, CDR2 YYEKEE (reference sequence). Trimming took off 4 bases at V and 5 bases at J, with 7 bases between the two ends. There are 12 residues in the CDR3. The variable domain in full, with the rest retrieved from reference TRBV5-5 and TRBJ1-5, is DAGVTQSPTHLIKTRGQQVTLRCSPISGHKSVSWYQQVLGQGPQFIFQYYEKEERGRGNFPDRFSARQFPNYSSELNVNALLLGDSALYLCASSPRDQPQHFGDGTRLSIL.

The chain links TRBV4-1 to TRBJ2-1, with TRBD2 matching over 8 bases. Germline-derived CDR1 and CDR2 are MGHRA and YSYEKL. CDR3 length equals 21 residues. J gave up 0 bases and V 0 bases, and 16 bases lay outside the gene matches. CDR3 sequence: CASSQDRVLAATFVSYNEQFF. The CDR3 DNA is TGCGCCAGCAGCCAAGATCGGGTACTAGCGGCTACCTTCGTCTCCTACAATGAGCAGTTCTTC.

This clone has just a few counts. The J gene is TRBJ2-7, the V gene TRBV28; D unclear. The CDR3 runs 13 residues. Germline CDR1 is MDHEN and CDR2 is SYDVKM. Trimming pared 4 bases from V and 4 bases from J, leaving 11 bases between. The CDR3 here is CASSSHTSYEQYF. The CDR3 DNA reads as TGTGCCAGCAGTTCCCACACCTCTTACGAGCAGTACTTC.

This chain uses TRBV28 with TRBJ1-3; weak D call: TRBD1 (5 bases). In germline, CDR1 is MDHEN, CDR2 SYDVKM. The V gene lost 7 bases and the J gene lost 2 bases, with 12 bases spanning the gap. This CDR3 contains 14 residues. CDR3 protein: CASNGRGAGNTIYF. For the CDR3, the DNA is TGTGCCAGCAACGGGCGGGGGGCTGGAAACACCATATATTTT.

The V call is TRBV6-5, the J call TRBJ1-1; TRBD1 is a possible D gene (5 bases). The CDR3 is 14 residues long. V was pared by 0 bases and J by 7 bases, with 12 bases between. The germline V gene has CDR1 MNHEY and CDR2 SVGAGI. The DNA of the CDR3 is TGTGCCAGCAGTTACTCGAGTAGGACAAGTGAAGCTTTCTTT. It codes for CASSYSSRTSEAFF.

The chain is built from TRBV28 and TRBJ1-2, with D perhaps matching TRBD1 (5 bases). Per the germline V gene, CDR1 is MDHEN and CDR2 is SYDVKM. V gave up 5 bases and J gave up 4 bases, with 11 bases separating them. The CDR3 runs to 13 residues. The CDR3 nucleotides are TGTGCCAGCAGTAAGGACACCCCCTATGGCTACACCTTC. Amino acid sequence: CASSKDTPYGYTF.

The genes are TRBV3-1 (or the pseudogene TRBV3-2) and TRBJ1-2, with a possible D match to TRBD1 (5 bases). V lost 1 base to trimming and J lost 8 bases, with 29 bases between them. Germline V lookup: CDR1 LGHDT, CDR2 YNNKEL (reference sequence). This CDR3 spans 19 amino acids. The CDR3 loop reads CASSQGVSSWGRLAGGYTF. CDR3 in DNA: TGTGCCAGCAGCCAAGGTGTAAGTAGCTGGGGCAGGCTGGCCGGAGGCTACACCTTC.

The chain carries TRBV7-2 and TRBJ2-7; D not certain. The V gene's germline CDR1 is SGHTA and CDR2 FQGNSA. The CDR3 is made up of 12 amino acids. Between the trimmed V and J ends, which lost 4 bases and 2 bases, there was a span of 6 bases. The CDR3 here is CASSSSPYEQYF. DNA of the CDR3: TGTGCCAGCAGCTCGAGTCCCTACGAGCAGTACTTC.